The T cell receptor (beta chain) under discussion was sequenced for a study of shared clonotypes between healthy human individuals. Note on this clone: Its antigen is not known. This CDR3 is also generated by other DNA sequences in the sample.

Study-wide findings and caveats: Only a few donors were included, so the genetic and exposure-history diversity represented was limited.

Produced via immunoSEQ multiplex PCR; TCRdb's table is partial and in-frame only. The sample includes a few million clones, about nine tenths of them seen just once. Germline V CDR1 and CDR2: SEHNR, FQNEAQ (reference sequence). The ends were cut back, 1 base at V and 4 bases at J, with 3 bases in the middle. The CDR3 sequence is 12 residues long. The TCR sequence derives from a man aged 18 to 29 in good health. Some clones in this sample may be carry-over from other donors' samples. V and J are TRBV7-9 and TRBJ2-3; no reliable D call. The specimen was naive CD4+ T cells from PBMCs. This sample's subset: CD45RA+ positively selected. The CDR3 is CASSLVADTQYF. In nucleotides, the CDR3 is TGTGCCAGCAGCTTAGTTGCAGATACGCAGTATTTT.